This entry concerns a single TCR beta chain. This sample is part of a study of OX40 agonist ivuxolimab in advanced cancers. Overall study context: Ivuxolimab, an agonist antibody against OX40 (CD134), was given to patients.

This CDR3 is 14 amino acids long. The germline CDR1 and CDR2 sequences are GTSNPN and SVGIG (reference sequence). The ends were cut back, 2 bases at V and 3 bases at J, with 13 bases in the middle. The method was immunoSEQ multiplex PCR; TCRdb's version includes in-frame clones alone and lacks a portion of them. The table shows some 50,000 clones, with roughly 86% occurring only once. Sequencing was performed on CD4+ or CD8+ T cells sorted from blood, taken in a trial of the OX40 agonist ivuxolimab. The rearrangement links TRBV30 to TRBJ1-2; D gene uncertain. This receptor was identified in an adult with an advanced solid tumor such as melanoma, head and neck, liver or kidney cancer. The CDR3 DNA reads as TGTGCCTGGAGTCATGGGAGGTTTCACTATGGCTACACCTTC. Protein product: CAWSHGRFHYGYTF.